The 29 T cell receptor beta chains below all came from one sample that was sequenced in a study of T-cell memory formation after mild COVID-19 (dated by TCRdb to the early 2020s). Libraries were built with 5' RACE. The sample was run on an Illumina NovaSeq 6000. TCRdb reanalyzed the raw reads on its own, using fastp at Q25 for trimming and MiXCR for clone calling, and kept in-frame beta chains. Each CDR3 protein gets just one entry, which takes the most common genes and DNA from the rows behind it. The sample has around 450,000 distinct CDR3 sequences on record, around 18% of them singletons. Of the sample, roughly 8.4% falls within the top ten clones. Sequencing used PBMCs or a T cell subset sorted from them (not recorded which). The origin of the receptors is an adult woman who had mild COVID-19 (a few samples of this study predate the infection). The sample titles of this study are shuffled in the database, so cell type and time point are left out; the donor was told from shared clones.

This rearrangement joins TRBV30 to TRBJ2-7, with TRBD2 matching over 7 bases. Germline lookup yields CDR1 GTSNPN and CDR2 SVGIG (reference sequence). The J segment lost 2 bases and the V segment lost 2 bases, leaving 6 bases of the junction unmatched. This CDR3 comprises 14 residues. The CDR3, as DNA: TGTGCCTGGAGTTGGGGGAGGGCAGCCTACGAGCAGTACTTC. Protein: CAWSWGRAAYEQYF.

The chain carries TRBV6-6 and TRBJ2-5; TRBD2 agrees at 9 bases. The CDR3 covers 13 residues. CDR1 and CDR2 from the germline V gene are MNHNY and SVGAGI (reference sequence). After removal of 0 bases from V and 12 bases from J, the junction contained 5 bases not matched to a gene. The CDR3 reads CASSYSNGGREYF. The CDR3, as DNA: TGTGCCAGCAGTTACTCGAATGGCGGGAGGGAGTACTTC.

This clonotype showed up just a few times. This chain joins TRBV7-9 and TRBJ2-1, with 9 bases aligning to TRBD1. Germline V gives CDR1 SEHNR, CDR2 FQNEAQ (reference sequence). This CDR3 has 17 residues. Trimming removed 5 bases from V and 1 base from J; junction bases left unmatched: 9. CDR3 in DNA: TGTGCCAGCAGCCACTTAGGGGGGACAGGGTCCTACAATGAGCAGTTCTTC. Translation: CASSHLGGTGSYNEQFF.

The table lists this clonotype with a few counts. The rearrangement joins TRBV30 to TRBJ2-2, with TRBD1 as a possible D gene (6 bases). There are 15 residues in the CDR3. Between the trimmed V and J ends, which lost 7 bases and 0 bases, there was a span of 15 bases. Germline V gives CDR1 GTSNPN, CDR2 SVGIG (reference sequence). This CDR3 is CAFARRTANTGELFF. The DNA for the CDR3 is TGTGCCTTCGCCCGTCGGACAGCGAACACCGGGGAGCTGTTTTTT.

This clonotype was found a few times. This chain connects TRBV7-3 to TRBJ1-2; D is ambiguous. The V and J ends lost 4 bases and 6 bases respectively, with 9 bases between them. The CDR3 is 12 residues long. Per the germline V gene, CDR1 is SGHTA and CDR2 is FQGTGA. The CDR3 DNA reads as TGTGCCAGCAGCTATGGAGAGGATGGCTACACCTTC. Its protein is CASSYGEDGYTF.

In this sample, this clonotype turned up once. This chain connects TRBV7-2 to TRBJ1-2, with D uncertain. The V and J ends lost 5 bases and 4 bases respectively, with 11 bases between them. The CDR3 loop spans 13 amino acids. Germline V gene lookup returns CDR1 SGHTA and CDR2 FQGNSA. The CDR3 spells CASSPGKSYGYTF. The CDR3 DNA reads TGTGCCAGCAGCCCCGGGAAGAGCTATGGCTACACCTTC.

The rearrangement uses TRBV2 and TRBJ2-3, with D possibly matching TRBD1 (5 bases). The CDR3 extends over 16 amino acids. V dropped 0 bases and J dropped 2 bases, with 12 bases sitting between them. The germline V gene has CDR1 SNHLY and CDR2 FYNNEI. The CDR3 nucleotides are TGTGCCAGCAGTGAAGCGCTAGGACACCACACAGATACGCAGTATTTT. This encodes CASSEALGHHTDTQYF.

This clonotype was found a few times. The chain couples TRBV20-1 to TRBJ2-1; D ambiguous. Germline CDR1 DFQATT, CDR2 SNEGSKA (reference sequence). CDR3 size: 9 residues. Trimming removed 6 bases at V and 10 bases at J, with 7 bases between. CDR3 nucleotide sequence: TGCAGTGCCAGACGGGAGCAGTTCTTC. Residues: CSARREQFF.

This clonotype was detected a few times. This chain joins TRBV20-1 and TRBJ1-6; D not resolved. CDR3 length: 13 residues. The V gene lost 6 bases and the J gene lost 6 bases, with 12 bases spanning the gap. Germline V gives CDR1 DFQATT, CDR2 SNEGSKA (reference sequence). DNA for the CDR3: TGCAGTGCCCAGACCGGGGTTAATTCACCCCTCCACTTT. This encodes CSAQTGVNSPLHF.

In its sample, this clonotype was seen a few times. V gene TRBV6-2 or TRBV6-3 combines with J gene TRBJ2-2, with D unresolved. V lost 2 bases to trimming and J lost 3 bases, with 10 bases between them. The CDR3 is 15 amino acids. In germline, CDR1 is MNHEY, CDR2 SVGEGT. The CDR3 region is CASSYGSTHTGELFF. The CDR3 DNA reads TGTGCCAGCAGTTACGGGTCCACCCACACCGGGGAGCTGTTTTTT.

The sample holds many counts of this clonotype. V usage is TRBV24-1 and J usage is TRBJ2-1; unclear D gene. The germline CDR1 and CDR2 sequences are KGHDR and SFDVKD. V dropped 6 bases and J dropped 5 bases, with 10 bases sitting between them. The CDR3 runs to 13 residues. CDR3: CATSRLDHNEQFF. CDR3 in DNA: TGTGCCACCAGTAGACTGGACCACAATGAGCAGTTCTTC.

The V call is TRBV4-1, the J call TRBJ2-3, with D perhaps matching TRBD1 (6 bases). This CDR3 is 17 amino acids long. The germline V and J ends were trimmed by 3 bases and 2 bases, with 18 bases remaining between them. Germline CDR1 is MGHRA and CDR2 is YSYEKL. CDR3 sequence: CASSHYFQGSHTDTQYF. The DNA of the CDR3 is TGCGCCAGCAGCCATTATTTTCAGGGGAGTCACACAGATACGCAGTATTTT.

This chain links TRBV7-2 with TRBJ1-1, with no clear D. From germline, CDR1 is SGHTA and CDR2 FQGNSA. V was clipped by 4 bases and J by 4 bases, with 10 bases between them. The length of the CDR3 is 13 residues. CDR3: CASSSSGFTEAFF. In nucleotides, the CDR3 is TGTGCCAGCAGCTCCTCGGGCTTCACTGAAGCTTTCTTT. Based on the CDR3 plus reference TRBV7-2 and TRBJ1-1, the full variable domain is GAGVSQSPSNKVTEKGKDVELRCDPISGHTALYWYRQSLGQGLEFLIYFQGNSAPDKSGLPSDRFSAERTGGSVSTLTIQRTQQEDSAVYLCASSSSGFTEAFFGQGTRLTVV.

V and J are TRBV29-1 and TRBJ2-1, with a weak D call TRBD2 (5 bases). Germline values: CDR1 SQVTM, CDR2 ANQGSEA. The CDR3 consists of 14 residues. The V end lost 3 bases, the J end lost 2 bases, and 11 bases lay between the germline ends. In DNA, the CDR3 is TGCAGCGTTGAGTCCGGGGTTACCTACAATGAGCAGTTCTTC. It is translated as CSVESGVTYNEQFF.

This clonotype was counted between two and nine times. The chain employs TRBV12-3 or TRBV12-4 and TRBJ2-4, with D unclear. There are 14 residues in the CDR3. Trimming removed 1 base at V and 15 bases at J, with 19 bases between. The CDR3 spells CASSLGSDRGGLYF. CDR3 bases: TGTGCCAGCAGTTTAGGGTCAGACCGAGGTGGGCTGTACTTC.

This clonotype came up many times. The chain couples TRBV12-3 or TRBV12-4 to TRBJ2-1, with a weak D call TRBD1 (6 bases). Trimming pared 7 bases from V and 0 bases from J, leaving 19 bases between. CDR3 length equals 17 residues. Written as DNA, the CDR3 is TGTGCCAGCACCCTGAGGGGGTCCATTAGCTCCTACAATGAGCAGTTCTTC. Residues: CASTLRGSISSYNEQFF.

The chain links TRBV5-6 to TRBJ2-1; 10 nucleotides match TRBD1. Germline assignment: CDR1 SGHDT and CDR2 YYEEEE. CDR3 size: 18 residues. The junction had 20 bases not matched to a gene; V was cut back by 6 bases and J by 8 bases. Written as DNA, the CDR3 is TGTGCCAGCACCTCTTGGCCGAAACCGGGACAGGGGCTCGATGAGCAGTTCTTC. Encoded protein: CASTSWPKPGQGLDEQFF.

This clonotype was counted a few times. This chain uses TRBV6-5 with TRBJ2-6; D is ambiguous. The CDR3 loop spans 17 amino acids. Germline V gene lookup returns CDR1 MNHEY and CDR2 SVGAGI. Between the trimmed V and J ends, which lost 6 bases and 0 bases, there was a span of 15 bases. The CDR3 loop reads CASSSPSSASGANVLTF. The DNA for the CDR3 is TGTGCCAGCAGCTCGCCGTCCAGTGCCTCTGGGGCCAACGTCCTGACTTTC.

This rearrangement joins TRBV6-5 to TRBJ1-5, with a possible D match to TRBD1 (5 bases). Trimming left V 4 bases short and J 6 bases short, with 13 bases between. CDR3 length: 14 amino acids. Germline V lookup: CDR1 MNHEY, CDR2 SVGAGI. This chain's CDR3 is CASSSGVSSQPQHF. CDR3 nucleotides: TGTGCCAGCAGTTCGGGGGTTTCCTCTCAGCCCCAGCATTTT.

The chain employs TRBV25-1 and TRBJ2-5; the match to TRBD2 covers 13 bases. The germline V gene encodes CDR1 MGHDK and CDR2 SYGVNS. The CDR3 consists of 17 residues. Trimming took 2 bases from V and 2 from J; bases not matched to a gene: 5. CDR3 nucleotides: TGTGCCAGCAGTGAAGGGGCGACTAGCGGGGGGCAAGAGACCCAGTACTTC. Amino acids: CASSEGATSGGQETQYF.

Only a few counts were recorded for this clonotype. CDR3 nucleotide sequence: TGTGCCAGCAGCCTCCCCTGGGGGCTAGCGGGCACAGATACGCAGTATTTT. Its translation is CASSLPWGLAGTDTQYF. The rearrangement uses TRBV7-9 and TRBJ2-3; maybe TRBD2 (7 bases). Germline assignment: CDR1 SEHNR and CDR2 FQNEAQ (reference sequence). There are 17 residues in the CDR3. The germline V and J ends were trimmed by 5 bases and 1 base, with 19 bases remaining between them.

This clonotype was seen a few times. This chain's CDR3 is CASSIETGGFGETQYF. The CDR3 coding sequence is TGCGCCAGCAGCATTGAGACAGGGGGCTTCGGGGAGACCCAGTACTTC. This sequence joins TRBV5-1 and TRBJ2-5, with 10 nucleotides matching TRBD1. Germline V gives CDR1 SGHRS, CDR2 YFSETQ. J was trimmed by 5 bases and V by 4 bases; bases with no gene match: 11. The CDR3 is made up of 16 amino acids.

This clonotype was counted between two and nine times. The chain links TRBV18 to TRBJ2-7, with TRBD1 as a possible D gene (6 bases). This CDR3 spans 14 amino acids. V was cut by 4 bases and J by 2 bases, with 12 bases left in between. Per germline, CDR1 KGHSH and CDR2 LQKENI. CDR3: CASSRDRPPYEQYF. In DNA, the CDR3 is TGTGCCAGCTCACGAGACAGGCCTCCCTACGAGCAGTACTTC.

The chain carries TRBV5-1 and TRBJ1-5; no clear D. The germline V gene encodes CDR1 SGHRS and CDR2 YFSETQ. V was clipped by 6 bases and J by 7 bases, with 14 bases between them. The CDR3 sequence is 13 residues long. CDR3 nucleotides: TGCGCCAGCACCTGGTCGCCTGGACAGCCCCAGCATTTT. This codes for CASTWSPGQPQHF.

V gene TRBV5-1 combines with J gene TRBJ1-6; no clear D. V shed 6 bases and J shed 11 bases, with 18 bases lying between them. CDR3 length equals 14 residues. Germline values: CDR1 SGHRS, CDR2 YFSETQ. CDR3 DNA: TGCGCCAGCACCGATCCCCAAGGGATGGCACCCCTCCACTTT. Translating gives CASTDPQGMAPLHF.

The chain combines TRBV7-9 with TRBJ2-7; no definite D call. The V and J ends lost 5 bases and 3 bases respectively, with 11 bases between them. Germline loops: CDR1 SEHNR, CDR2 FQNEAQ (reference sequence). The CDR3 loop spans 13 amino acids. The CDR3 DNA reads TGTGCCAGCAGCATGATGGACCTCTACGAGCAGTACTTC. It is translated as CASSMMDLYEQYF.

V and J are TRBV29-1 and TRBJ2-3, with TRBD2 matching over 11 bases. The CDR3 has 13 amino acids. Germline CDR1 and CDR2: SQVTM and ANQGSEA. V lost 7 bases, J lost 6 bases, and 6 bases stayed unmatched. CDR3 sequence (DNA): TGCAGCGCACTTAGCGGGGGGGCGGATACGCAGTATTTT. This gives the protein CSALSGGADTQYF.

This clonotype showed up just a few times. The chain is built from TRBV12-3 or TRBV12-4 and TRBJ2-7; tentatively, D is TRBD2 (6 bases). The CDR3 has 14 amino acids. V gave up 5 bases and J gave up 9 bases, with 20 bases separating them. CDR3 DNA: TGTGCCAGCAGTAACCGGGAGTTAGCTGTCGGGCAGTACTTC. Amino acids: CASSNRELAVGQYF.

The J gene is TRBJ1-1, the V gene TRBV12-3 or TRBV12-4; TRBD1 might be the D (5 bases). The CDR3 runs 14 residues. V was trimmed by 1 base and J by 8 bases, leaving 14 bases between them. For the CDR3, the DNA is TGTGCCAGCAGTTTAGGGCAGGGCGTCTGGGAAGCTTTCTTT. Its translation is CASSLGQGVWEAFF.